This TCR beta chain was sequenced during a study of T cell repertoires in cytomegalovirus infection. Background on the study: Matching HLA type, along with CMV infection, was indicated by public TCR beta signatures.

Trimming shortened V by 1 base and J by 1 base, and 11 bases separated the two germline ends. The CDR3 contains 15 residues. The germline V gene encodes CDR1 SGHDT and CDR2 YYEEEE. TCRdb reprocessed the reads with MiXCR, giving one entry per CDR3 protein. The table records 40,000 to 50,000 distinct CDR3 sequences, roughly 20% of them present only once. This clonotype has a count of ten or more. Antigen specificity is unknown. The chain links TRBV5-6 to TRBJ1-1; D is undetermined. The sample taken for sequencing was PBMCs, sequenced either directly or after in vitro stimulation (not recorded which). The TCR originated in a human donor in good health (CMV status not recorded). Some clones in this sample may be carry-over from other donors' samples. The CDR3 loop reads CASSLSGRANTEAFF. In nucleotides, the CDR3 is TGTGCCAGCAGCTTGAGTGGTAGGGCGAACACTGAAGCTTTCTTT.